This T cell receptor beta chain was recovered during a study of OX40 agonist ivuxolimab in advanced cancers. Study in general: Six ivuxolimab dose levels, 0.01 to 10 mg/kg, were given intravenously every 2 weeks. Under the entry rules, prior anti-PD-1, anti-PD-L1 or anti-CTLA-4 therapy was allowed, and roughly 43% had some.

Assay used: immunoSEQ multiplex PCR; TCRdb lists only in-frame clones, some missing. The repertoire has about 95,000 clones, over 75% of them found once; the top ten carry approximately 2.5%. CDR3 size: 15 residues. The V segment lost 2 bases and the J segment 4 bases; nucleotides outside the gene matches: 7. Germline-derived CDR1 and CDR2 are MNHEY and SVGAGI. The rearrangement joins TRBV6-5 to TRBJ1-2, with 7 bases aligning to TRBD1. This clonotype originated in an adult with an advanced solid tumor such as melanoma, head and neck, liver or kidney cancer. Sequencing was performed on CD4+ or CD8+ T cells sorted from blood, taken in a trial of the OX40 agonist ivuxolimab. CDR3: CASSYTYRGSYGYTF. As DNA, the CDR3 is TGTGCCAGCAGTTACACCTACAGGGGAAGCTATGGCTACACCTTC.